One sample yielded the 17 T cell receptor beta chains listed below, sequenced in a study of blood T cell repertoires in COVID-19. Profiled with immunoSEQ multiplex PCR; TCRdb holds only in-frame clones, not every one. Among approximately 150,000 clones, 65% to 85% were seen once, and the ten largest hold roughly 17%. Sequences were obtained from peripheral blood. The receptors were sampled from a woman aged 80 or over with acute or convalescent COVID-19.

This clone was recorded once. V is TRBV19 and J is TRBJ2-5; TRBD1 might be the D (8 bases). The ends were cut back, 4 bases at V and 6 bases at J, with 15 bases in the middle. This CDR3 is built from 14 residues. Germline CDR1 reads LNHDA; CDR2 reads SQIVND (reference sequence). CDR3 residues: CASSNTGGGKTQYF. The CDR3 DNA is TGTGCCAGTAGTAATACAGGGGGAGGGAAGACCCAGTACTTC.

V gene TRBV9 combines with J gene TRBJ1-5; D call uncertain. The CDR3 extends over 14 amino acids. Trimming stripped 0 bases from V and 4 bases from J, with 8 bases between. Per germline, CDR1 SGDLS and CDR2 YYNGEE. CDR3 coding DNA: TGTGCCAGCAGCGTAGGAGACACTAATCAGCCCCAGCATTTT. As protein: CASSVGDTNQPQHF. The variable domain in full, with the rest retrieved from reference TRBV9 and TRBJ1-5, is DSGVTQTPKHLITATGQRVTLRCSPRSGDLSVYWYQQSLDQGLQFLIQYYNGEERAKGNILERFSAQQFPDLHSELNLSSLELGDSALYFCASSVGDTNQPQHFGDGTRLSIL.

The chain carries TRBV6-2 or TRBV6-3 and TRBJ2-2, with a tentative D call TRBD2 (6 bases). Germline CDR1 and CDR2: MNHEY and SVGEGT. Trimming took off 2 bases at V and 4 bases at J, with 8 bases between the two ends. The CDR3 runs 14 residues. The CDR3 region has the DNA TGTGCCAGCAGTTACCAGGGAGGCACCGGGGAGCTGTTTTTT. This translates into CASSYQGGTGELFF.

This clone has just a few counts. The gene calls are TRBV9 and TRBJ2-7; D perhaps matches TRBD2 (6 bases). CDR3 length: 14 amino acids. Looked up from germline, CDR1 is SGDLS and CDR2 is YYNGEE. Deletions cut 1 base from V and 5 bases from J, with 13 bases between. DNA of the CDR3: TGTGCCAGCAGCGTAAGGTGGGAGGCGAACGAGCAGTACTTC. This sequence encodes CASSVRWEANEQYF.

The chain links TRBV29-1 to TRBJ1-1; TRBD1 is a possible D gene (6 bases). V was shortened by 3 bases and J by 1 base, with 6 bases between the two germline ends. The CDR3 consists of 12 residues. Germline V lookup: CDR1 SQVTM, CDR2 ANQGSEA. CDR3 protein: CSVETGNTEAFF. CDR3 nucleotide sequence: TGCAGCGTTGAGACAGGGAACACTGAAGCTTTCTTT. Full variable domain (outside the CDR3, taken from reference TRBV29-1 and TRBJ1-1): SAVISQKPSRDICQRGTSLTIQCQVDSQVTMMFWYRQQPGQSLTLIATANQGSEATYESGFVIDKFPISRPNLTFSTLTVSNMSPEDSSIYLCSVETGNTEAFFGQGTRLTVV.

The J gene is TRBJ1-4, the V gene TRBV3-1 (or the pseudogene TRBV3-2); the match to TRBD1 covers 9 bases. Germline V gene sequence: CDR1 LGHDT, CDR2 YNNKEL (reference sequence). V lost 1 base to trimming and J lost 5 bases; unmatched junction nucleotides: 2. This CDR3 has 15 residues. CDR3 sequence (DNA): TGTGCCAGCAGCCAAGTTGGACAGGGGAATGAAAAACTGTTTTTT. This sequence encodes CASSQVGQGNEKLFF.

This clone is a singleton in its sample. The chain combines TRBV7-2 with TRBJ2-3; tentative D call: TRBD2 (7 bases). The germline V gene encodes CDR1 SGHTA and CDR2 FQGNSA. This CDR3 comprises 17 residues. The V end lost 1 base, the J end lost 3 bases, and 17 bases lay between the germline ends. The CDR3: CASSLVGGGGKTDTQYF. Written as DNA, the CDR3 is TGTGCCAGCAGCTTAGTTGGGGGGGGCGGGAAAACAGATACGCAGTATTTT.

This chain links TRBV18 with TRBJ2-2, with TRBD1 matching over 8 bases. This CDR3 has 15 amino acids. Looked up from germline, CDR1 is KGHSH and CDR2 is LQKENI. V shed 5 bases, J shed 7 bases, and the junction held 9 bases outside the gene matches. The DNA of the CDR3 is TGTGCCAGCTCATCCGGACAGGGCTGGTTCGGGGAGCTGTTTTTT. The encoded protein is CASSSGQGWFGELFF.

The genes are TRBV11-3 and TRBJ2-1; 10 bases fit TRBD2. V shed 2 bases, J shed 8 bases, and the junction held 6 bases outside the gene matches. CDR3 size: 15 residues. Germline V gene lookup returns CDR1 SGHNT and CDR2 YENEEA. This CDR3 reads CASSLFSGGLDEQFF. The CDR3 region has the DNA TGTGCCAGCAGCTTATTTAGCGGGGGGCTCGATGAGCAGTTCTTC.

This clone was observed a handful of times. The chain has TRBV7-2 and TRBJ2-1, with D perhaps TRBD2 (6 bases). Germline V lookup: CDR1 SGHTA, CDR2 FQGNSA. Trimming took off 2 bases at V and 7 bases at J, with 12 bases between the two ends. The CDR3 loop spans 14 amino acids. CDR3 sequence reads: CASSLSPGTNEQFF. CDR3 DNA sequence: TGTGCCAGCAGCTTATCCCCGGGGACTAATGAGCAGTTCTTC.

The rearrangement links TRBV15 to TRBJ1-4; D may be TRBD1 (6 bases). V lost 0 bases and J lost 5, with 13 bases in between. Germline V gene lookup returns CDR1 LNHNV and CDR2 YYDKDF (reference sequence). The length of the CDR3 is 16 residues. The CDR3 DNA reads TGTGCCACCAGCAGAGATCTGGCAGGGACAAATGAAAAACTGTTTTTT. Translated, it gives CATSRDLAGTNEKLFF.

V gene TRBV4-1 combines with J gene TRBJ2-7; tentative D call: TRBD2 (6 bases). V was cut by 5 bases and J by 5 bases, with 13 bases left in between. The CDR3 spans 13 residues. The germline CDR1 and CDR2 sequences are MGHRA and YSYEKL. The CDR3 bases are TGCGCCAGCAGCTTCCAAGCGGGCGACGAGCAGTACTTC. Its protein is CASSFQAGDEQYF.

This chain links TRBV19 with TRBJ2-7; 10 nucleotides match TRBD2. The germline V gene encodes CDR1 LNHDA and CDR2 SQIVND (reference sequence). This CDR3 is 16 amino acids long. The V segment lost 3 bases and the J segment 3 bases; nucleotides outside the gene matches: 8. The CDR3 here is CASSIHGASGSYEQYF. The CDR3 DNA reads TGTGCCAGTAGTATTCATGGGGCTAGCGGGAGCTACGAGCAGTACTTC.

The chain recombines TRBV5-1 with TRBJ1-5; D perhaps matches TRBD1 (6 bases). The CDR3 is 15 residues long. The germline CDR1 and CDR2 sequences are SGHRS and YFSETQ. Trimming left V 0 bases short and J 0 bases short, with 7 bases between. The CDR3 loop is CASSLEGDSNQPQHF. CDR3 coding DNA: TGCGCCAGCAGCTTGGAGGGGGATAGCAATCAGCCCCAGCATTTT. The whole variable domain, filled in from reference TRBV5-1 and TRBJ1-5, reads KAGVTQTPRYLIKTRGQQVTLSCSPISGHRSVSWYQQTPGQGLQFLFEYFSETQRNKGNFPGRFSGRQFSNSRSEMNVSTLELGDSALYLCASSLEGDSNQPQHFGDGTRLSIL.

The chain has TRBV6-5 and TRBJ1-2; D is perhaps TRBD1 (6 bases). The CDR3 has 14 amino acids. Trimming took 7 bases from V and 8 from J, leaving 20 bases between them. The germline gives CDR1 MNHEY, CDR2 SVGAGI. The CDR3 spells CASTNTDSRWGYTF. The CDR3 nucleotides read TGTGCCAGCACCAACACGGACAGCCGGTGGGGCTACACCTTC.

The V gene is TRBV30, the J gene TRBJ2-5, with TRBD2 matching 8 bases. The CDR3 is 13 amino acids. CDR1 and CDR2 from the germline V gene are GTSNPN and SVGIG (reference sequence). The V gene end was trimmed by 7 bases and the J gene end by 5 bases; junction bases not matched to a gene: 9. CDR3 amino acids: CASERESWETQYF. In DNA form, the CDR3 reads TGTGCCTCCGAGCGGGAGAGTTGGGAGACCCAGTACTTC.

The rearrangement uses TRBV18 and TRBJ2-1, with 16 bases fitting TRBD2. Germline CDR1 is KGHSH and CDR2 is LQKENI. V lost 3 bases, J lost 5 bases, and 16 bases stayed unmatched. CDR3 length equals 21 residues. Here the CDR3 DNA reads TGTGCCAGCTCACCGCGGAGACCGGGACTAGCGGGAGGGCCAGGGGACAATGAGCAGTTCTTC. Amino acids: CASSPRRPGLAGGPGDNEQFF.